The rows below give T cell receptor beta chains drawn from one sample of a study of CD8+ T cells in alopecia areata. TCRdb's copy holds only in-frame clones and misses some; the assay was immunoSEQ multiplex PCR. The repertoire includes 65,000 to 100,000 clones, roughly 50% of them detected once, and around 5% sits in the top ten. Sequences were obtained from NKG2D-high CD8+ T cells sorted from blood. These TCRs come from a human donor with alopecia areata. Each CDR3 is given with its conserved first and last residue. A D gene is named only where the DNA matches it firmly. The size entry is marked missing in some rows and otherwise reads once, few, many or a size class.

V gene	clone size	J gene	D gene	CDR3 DNA	CDR3 protein
TRBV30	NA	TRBJ2-1	TRBD1	TGTGCCTGGAGTGGATCCCGACAGGGACGGGATGAGCAGTTCTTC	CAWSGSRQGRDEQFF
TRBV29-1	few	TRBJ2-7	TRBD1	TGCAGCGCATGGGGACAGGGGGACCTCTCCGAGCAGTACTTC	CSAWGQGDLSEQYF
TRBV29-1	few	TRBJ2-7	NA	TGCAGCGTTGTCAGGGGCGACGCGGGGCAGTACTTC	CSVVRGDAGQYF
TRBV19	few	TRBJ1-5	NA	TGTGCCAGTGGCCACCGGCCCCAGCATTTT	CASGHRPQHF
TRBV5-1	few	TRBJ2-7	NA	TGCGCCAGCAGCTTGGATCGGGGTCAAACCTACGAGCAGTACTTC	CASSLDRGQTYEQYF
TRBV2	few	TRBJ2-1	NA	TGTGCCAGCAGCCAAGGGGTCAATGAGCAGTTCTTC	CASSQGVNEQFF
TRBV29-1	few	TRBJ2-7	NA	TGCAGCGTTGAAGATCCTTCGAGCGACTCCAAGATTGTCTACGAGCAGTACTTC	CSVEDPSSDSKIVYEQYF
TRBV21-1	few	TRBJ2-7	NA	TGTGCCACGGAGGGGACGGCGAAATTACACGGCGAGCAGTACTTC	CATEGTAKLHGEQYF
TRBV7-9	NA	TRBJ2-1	NA	TGTGCCAGCAGCTCCAGCTTGAACAATGAGCAGTTCTTC	CASSSSLNNEQFF
TRBV9	NA	TRBJ2-7	TRBD1	TGTGCCAGCAGCGCAACAGGGGGACCCTACGAGCAGTACTTC	CASSATGGPYEQYF
TRBV2	NA	TRBJ2-2	NA	TGTGCCAGCAGTGAGGAGGGATGGGGGTCCGGGGAGCTGTTTTTT	CASSEEGWGSGELFF
TRBV29-1	NA	TRBJ2-7	NA	TGCAGCGTTGAGGGGGCAACCTACGAGCAGTGCTTC	CSVEGATYEQCF
TRBV28	NA	TRBJ1-2	NA	TGTGCCAGCAGTGGGGAGATCGTCGGCTACACCTTC	CASSGEIVGYTF
TRBV21-1	few	TRBJ2-1	NA	TGTGCCAGCAGCAAAGGAAGGAAGGGACCTGAGCAGTTCTTC	CASSKGRKGPEQFF